These 3 T cell receptor beta chains originate from one sample sequenced in a study of T cell responses to AZD1222 COVID-19 vaccine. This table comes from immunoSEQ multiplex PCR, and its TCRdb copy is limited to in-frame clones, with some not included. The profile shows about 120,000 clones, around 85% of them singletons. Here the sequenced sample was peripheral blood, taken on day 0 of AZD1222 vaccination. Source of these receptors: an adult in good health.

The count of this clone is one. CDR3 region: CASSDEGDKDEQFF. The CDR3 nucleotides read TGTGCCAGCAGTGATGAGGGGGACAAGGATGAGCAGTTCTTC. The chain combines TRBV6-4 with TRBJ2-1; possibly TRBD1 for D (6 bases). V lost 3 bases and J 8 bases, leaving 14 bases between the germline ends. Germline loops: CDR1 MRHNA, CDR2 SNTAGT. There are 14 residues in the CDR3.

The chain combines TRBV2 with TRBJ2-1, with 10 bases lining up with TRBD2. Germline V gene lookup returns CDR1 SNHLY and CDR2 FYNNEI. This CDR3 region has 17 residues. Trimming took 8 bases from V and 7 from J; bases not matched to a gene: 17. The chain's CDR3 is CASPWGLAGALGNEQFF. The CDR3 DNA follows: TGTGCCAGCCCGTGGGGGCTAGCGGGGGCCTTGGGAAATGAGCAGTTCTTC.

This rearrangement joins TRBV19 to TRBJ1-2; D is perhaps TRBD1 (5 bases). Germline CDR1 reads LNHDA; CDR2 reads SQIVND (reference sequence). The CDR3 spans 15 residues. Trimming removed 5 bases from V and 5 bases from J, with 18 bases in between. For the CDR3, the DNA is TGTGCCAGTAGTCTACGGACCGGGACTGGGTATGGCTACACCTTC. It translates to CASSLRTGTGYGYTF.